This T cell receptor beta chain was retrieved from a study of human T cells and chemical hapten exposure. In the study overall: Upper-back patches of 0.01% DPC were read at 6 days.

The sample's time point: patch test 1, 2 weeks after DPC sensitization. Treatment in this sample: therapeutic diphenylcyclopropenone sensitization with weekly scalp DPC. The template was total RNA from unfractionated whole blood. CDR3 length equals 17 residues. In germline, CDR1 is SEHNR, CDR2 FQNEAQ (reference sequence). With 3 bases clipped from V and 4 bases from J, the junction kept 15 bases outside the gene matches. Individual cDNA molecules received unique molecular identifiers in the library. TCRdb passed the RACE reads through MiXCR, listing each CDR3 protein once. The data hold around 34,000 distinct CDR3 sequences, with around 6.4% observed a single time. This clonotype showed up many times.

The chain joins TRBV7-9 to TRBJ2-7; the match to TRBD2 covers 7 bases. The specimen comprised whole blood, sampled in connection with sensitization to the hapten diphenylcyclopropenone (DPC). The source of this sequence is a woman aged 25 to 39 with alopecia areata. Some clones in this sample may be carry-over from other donors' samples. The CDR3 coding sequence is TGTGCCAGCAGCTTGGTCCACCAGCGGGACGGACGTTACGAGCAGTACTTC. It is translated as CASSLVHQRDGRYEQYF. Full variable domain (outside the CDR3, taken from reference TRBV7-9 and TRBJ2-7): DTGVSQNPRHKITKRGQNVTFRCDPISEHNRLYWYRQTLGQGPEFLTYFQNEAQLEKSRLLSDRFSAERPKGSFSTLEIQRTEQGDSAMYLCASSLVHQRDGRYEQYFGPGTRLTVT.